These 14 T cell receptor beta chains came from one sample sequenced in a study of T cell responses to AZD1222 COVID-19 vaccine. Using immunoSEQ multiplex PCR, the repertoire was profiled, and TCRdb retains in-frame clones only, with some absent. The data hold under 150,000 clones, with around 85% observed a single time. Source: peripheral blood, taken on day 0 of AZD1222 vaccination. The receptors derive from an adult in good health.

V is TRBV9 and J is TRBJ2-1, with unresolved D. This CDR3 comprises 17 residues. The ends were cut back, 0 bases at V and 2 bases at J, with 15 bases in the middle. CDR1 is SGDLS, CDR2 YYNGEE, per germline. The CDR3 sequence is CASSVGSRARAYNEQFF. Written as DNA, the CDR3 is TGTGCCAGCAGCGTAGGGTCCAGAGCACGCGCCTACAATGAGCAGTTCTTC.

The chain couples TRBV28 to TRBJ1-4, with D unclear. This CDR3 spans 14 amino acids. Germline CDR1 is MDHEN and CDR2 is SYDVKM. Between the trimmed V and J ends, which lost 2 bases and 8 bases, there was a span of 12 bases. The CDR3 nucleotides are TGTGCCAGCAGTTTAATCCCCGTGGGAGAAAAACTGTTTTTT. Translating gives CASSLIPVGEKLFF.

The chain has TRBV6-5 and TRBJ1-3; TRBD1 matches at 7 bases. Looked up from germline, CDR1 is MNHEY and CDR2 is SVGAGI. V gave up 7 bases and J gave up 2 bases; unmatched junction bases: 8. The CDR3 contains 15 residues. CDR3 residues: CASTAAGTAGNTIYF. The CDR3 DNA is TGTGCCAGCACCGCAGCCGGGACAGCTGGAAACACCATATATTTT.

The CDR3 DNA follows: TGCGCCAGCAGCTTGGGAAGTAGGGGGGTGAACAATGAGCAGTTCTTC. This sequence encodes CASSLGSRGVNNEQFF. The V call is TRBV5-1, the J call TRBJ2-1; D may correspond to TRBD1 or TRBD2 (6 bases each). Trimming shortened V by 0 bases and J by 5 bases, and 15 bases separated the two germline ends. This CDR3 is built from 16 residues. Per germline, CDR1 SGHRS and CDR2 YFSETQ.

This chain links TRBV5-1 with TRBJ1-4; no clear D. V lost 1 base and J 8 bases, leaving 15 bases between the germline ends. CDR1 is SGHRS, CDR2 YFSETQ, per germline. The CDR3 sequence is 15 residues long. CDR3 coding DNA: TGCGCCAGCAGCTTGAGCGGGAGCACGAACGAAAAACTGTTTTTT. It specifies CASSLSGSTNEKLFF.

V and J are TRBV6-5 and TRBJ1-1; possibly TRBD1 for D (5 bases). The CDR3 sequence is 13 residues long. CDR1 and CDR2 from the germline V gene are MNHEY and SVGAGI. V lost 8 bases, J lost 3 bases, and 13 bases lay in between. CDR3 sequence (DNA): TGTGCCAGCGCCAGGGTATTCGACACTGAAGCTTTCTTT. It specifies CASARVFDTEAFF.

The CDR3 reads CASSEAKGLRNEKLFF. CDR3 in DNA: TGTGCCAGCAGTGAAGCGAAGGGTCTGCGGAATGAAAAACTGTTTTTT. The chain uses TRBV2 and TRBJ1-4; D gene unclear. The ends were cut back, 0 bases at V and 5 bases at J, with 13 bases in the middle. CDR1 and CDR2 (germline): SNHLY, FYNNEI. The length of the CDR3 is 16 residues.

The V gene is TRBV10-3, the J gene TRBJ2-7, with D perhaps given as TRBD1 or TRBD2 (6 bases each). Germline CDR1 ENHRY, CDR2 SYGVKD. The CDR3 length is 16 residues. Trimming took 0 bases from V and 2 from J, leaving 14 bases between them. CDR3 nucleotides: TGTGCCATCAGTGAGTCGGGCGGAGGGGGTACCTACGAGCAGTACTTC. It encodes CAISESGGGGTYEQYF.

This CDR3 reads CASTQEGVRTVWGYTF. CDR3 in DNA: TGTGCCAGCACCCAGGAGGGTGTCAGGACCGTATGGGGCTACACCTTC. The rearrangement joins TRBV7-2 to TRBJ1-2; D gene unclear. Germline V lookup: CDR1 SGHTA, CDR2 FQGNSA. The V end was cut by 7 bases, the J end by 8 bases, with 26 bases between. The CDR3 has 16 amino acids. Variable domain in full (rest from reference TRBV7-2 and TRBJ1-2): GAGVSQSPSNKVTEKGKDVELRCDPISGHTALYWYRQSLGQGLEFLIYFQGNSAPDKSGLPSDRFSAERTGGSVSTLTIQRTQQEDSAVYLCASTQEGVRTVWGYTFGSGTRLTVV.

This clone was seen just once. V usage is TRBV7-3 and J usage is TRBJ2-7, with D maybe TRBD2 (5 bases). Germline CDR1 SGHTA, CDR2 FQGTGA. Between the trimmed V and J ends, which lost 2 bases and 4 bases, there was a span of 15 bases. CDR3 length: 15 residues. DNA for the CDR3: TGTGCCAGCAGCTTACAAAGCGGTCCCCCTTACGAGCAGTACTTC. Protein sequence: CASSLQSGPPYEQYF.

The chain recombines TRBV30 with TRBJ1-2, with D maybe TRBD1 (6 bases). The CDR3 runs to 14 residues. Germline CDR1 reads GTSNPN; CDR2 reads SVGIG (reference sequence). Trimming left V 3 bases short and J 6 bases short, with 17 bases between. DNA of the CDR3: TGTGCCTGGAGCCACGAACAGGGTGCTGATGGCTACACCTTC. As protein: CAWSHEQGADGYTF.

The V call is TRBV11-2, the J call TRBJ2-2; 7 bases fit TRBD1. With V trimmed by 5 bases and J by 8 bases, 2 bases remained unmatched. The CDR3 has 12 amino acids. CDR1 and CDR2 (germline): SGHAT, FQNNGV. CDR3: CASSLRGGELFF. In DNA, the CDR3 is TGTGCCAGCAGCCTCAGGGGGGGGGAGCTGTTTTTT.

The CDR3 DNA follows: TGTGCCAGCAGCGACCCTGCGCAGGCGAACACTGAAGCTTTCTTT. It codes for CASSDPAQANTEAFF. V usage is TRBV6-5 and J usage is TRBJ1-1; D gene ambiguous. V was pared by 6 bases and J by 1 base, with 15 bases between. CDR1 and CDR2 (germline): MNHEY, SVGAGI. There are 15 residues in the CDR3.

With regard to this clone: This specimen includes other DNA sequences encoding the same CDR3. The V and J genes are TRBV18 and TRBJ1-5; D is unclear. V was clipped by 3 bases and J by 0 bases, with 6 bases between them. The CDR3 totals 14 residues. The germline CDR1 and CDR2 sequences are KGHSH and LQKENI. CDR3 nucleotide sequence: TGTGCCAGCTCACCGCGGGATAGCAATCAGCCCCAGCATTTT. As protein: CASSPRDSNQPQHF.